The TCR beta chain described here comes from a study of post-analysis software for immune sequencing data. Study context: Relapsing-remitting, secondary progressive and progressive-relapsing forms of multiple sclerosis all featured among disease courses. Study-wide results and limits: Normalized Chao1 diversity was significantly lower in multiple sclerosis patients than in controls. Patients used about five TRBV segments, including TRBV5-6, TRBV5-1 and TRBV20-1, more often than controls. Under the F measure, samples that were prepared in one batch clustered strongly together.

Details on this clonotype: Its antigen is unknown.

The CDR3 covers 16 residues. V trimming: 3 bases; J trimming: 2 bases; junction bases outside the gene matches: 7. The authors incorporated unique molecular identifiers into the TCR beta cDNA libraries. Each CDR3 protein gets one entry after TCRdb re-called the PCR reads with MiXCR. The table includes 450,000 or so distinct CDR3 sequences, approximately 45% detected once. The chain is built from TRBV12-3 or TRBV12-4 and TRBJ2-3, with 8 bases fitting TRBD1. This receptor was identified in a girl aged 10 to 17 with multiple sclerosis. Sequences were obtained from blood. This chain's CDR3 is CASSLEQGASTDTQYF. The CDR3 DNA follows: TGTGCCAGCAGTTTGGAGCAGGGGGCGTCCACAGATACGCAGTATTTT.